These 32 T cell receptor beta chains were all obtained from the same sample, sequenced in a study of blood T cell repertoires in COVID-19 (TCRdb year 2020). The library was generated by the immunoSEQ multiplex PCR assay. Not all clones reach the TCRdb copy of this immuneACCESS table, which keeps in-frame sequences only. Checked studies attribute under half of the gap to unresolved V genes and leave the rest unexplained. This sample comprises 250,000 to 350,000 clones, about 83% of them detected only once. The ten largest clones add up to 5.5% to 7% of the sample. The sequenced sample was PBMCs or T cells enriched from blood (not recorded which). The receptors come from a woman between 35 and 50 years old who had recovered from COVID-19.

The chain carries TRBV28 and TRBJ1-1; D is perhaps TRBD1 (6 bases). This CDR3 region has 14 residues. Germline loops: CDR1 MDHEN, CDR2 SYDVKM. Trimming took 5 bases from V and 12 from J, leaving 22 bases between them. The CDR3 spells CASSRAGAPKLTFF. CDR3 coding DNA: TGTGCCAGCAGTAGGGCAGGGGCCCCGAAGTTAACTTTCTTT.

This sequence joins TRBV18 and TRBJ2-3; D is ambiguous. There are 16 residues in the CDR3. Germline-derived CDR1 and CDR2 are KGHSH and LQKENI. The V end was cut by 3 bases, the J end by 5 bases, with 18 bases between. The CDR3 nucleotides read TGTGCCAGCTCACCCGTCTATGTGGCTAGTTTAGATACGCAGTATTTT. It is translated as CASSPVYVASLDTQYF.

CDR3 residues: CASSLRYDSPLHF. Here the CDR3 DNA reads TGTGCCAGCAGCTTACGCTACGATTCACCCCTCCACTTT. The genes are TRBV7-2 and TRBJ1-6; D unclear. Trimming cost V 2 bases and J 8 bases, with 7 bases left between them. The CDR3 totals 13 residues. Germline V gene sequence: CDR1 SGHTA, CDR2 FQGNSA.

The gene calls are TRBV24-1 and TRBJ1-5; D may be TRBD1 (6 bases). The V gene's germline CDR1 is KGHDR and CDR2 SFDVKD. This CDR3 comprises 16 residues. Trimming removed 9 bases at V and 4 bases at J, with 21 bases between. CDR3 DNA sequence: TGTGCCACCCTCAACTCGGAGGACAGAGGGAATCAGCCCCAGCATTTT. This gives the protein CATLNSEDRGNQPQHF.

Here the CDR3 DNA reads TGTGCCAGCAGTGAGGGCGTAAAGACCCAGTACTTC. It translates to CASSEGVKTQYF. The chain recombines TRBV3-1 (or the pseudogene TRBV3-2) with TRBJ2-5; the D gene is possibly TRBD2 (5 bases). This CDR3 comprises 12 residues. Trimming stripped 6 bases from V and 6 bases from J, with 11 bases between. Germline CDR1 reads LGHDT; CDR2 reads YNNKEL (reference sequence).

The DNA for the CDR3 is TGTGCCAGCAGCTTAGCAGGGGGTACCACCGGGGAGCTGTTTTTT. Protein: CASSLAGGTTGELFF. This chain connects TRBV7-9 to TRBJ2-2; possible D gene TRBD1, 6 bases. Germline CDR1 SEHNR, CDR2 FQNEAQ (reference sequence). The CDR3 sequence is 15 residues long. The V gene lost 0 bases and the J gene lost 4 bases, with 9 bases spanning the gap.

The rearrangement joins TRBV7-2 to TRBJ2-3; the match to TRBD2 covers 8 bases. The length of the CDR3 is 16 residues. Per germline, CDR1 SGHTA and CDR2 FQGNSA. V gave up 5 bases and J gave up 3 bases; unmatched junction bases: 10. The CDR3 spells CASSHGGGRRTDTQYF. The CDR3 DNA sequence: TGTGCCAGCAGCCACGGCGGGGGGCGCAGAACAGATACGCAGTATTTT.

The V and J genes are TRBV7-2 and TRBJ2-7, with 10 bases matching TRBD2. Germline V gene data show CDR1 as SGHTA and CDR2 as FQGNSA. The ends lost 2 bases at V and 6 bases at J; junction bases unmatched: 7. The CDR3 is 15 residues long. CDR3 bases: TGTGCCAGCAGCTTATCTAGCGGGAGCCCCCTCGAGCAGTACTTC. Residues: CASSLSSGSPLEQYF.

CDR3 residues: CASRLAGGPYEQYF. CDR3 DNA sequence: TGTGCCAGCAGACTAGCGGGAGGTCCATACGAGCAGTACTTC. The chain has TRBV5-4 and TRBJ2-7, with 12 bases aligning to TRBD2. The CDR3 totals 14 residues. V trimming: 5 bases; J trimming: 4 bases; junction bases outside the gene matches: 4. Per the germline V gene, CDR1 is SGHNT and CDR2 is YYREEE (reference sequence). The entire variable domain, with the rest obtained from reference TRBV5-4 and TRBJ2-7, is as follows: ETGVTQSPTHLIKTRGQQVTLRCSSQSGHNTVSWYQQALGQGPQFIFQYYREEENGRGNFPPRFSGLQFPNYSSELNVNALELDDSALYLCASRLAGGPYEQYFGPGTRLTVT.

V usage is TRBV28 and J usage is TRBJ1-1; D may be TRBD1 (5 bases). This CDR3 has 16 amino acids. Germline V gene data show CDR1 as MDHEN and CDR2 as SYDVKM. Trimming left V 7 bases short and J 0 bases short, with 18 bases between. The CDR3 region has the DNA TGTGCCAGCAACCTCATGGGGGGACGGATGAACACTGAAGCTTTCTTT. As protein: CASNLMGGRMNTEAFF. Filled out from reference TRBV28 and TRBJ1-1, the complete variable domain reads DVKVTQSSRYLVKRTGEKVFLECVQDMDHENMFWYRQDPGLGLRLIYFSYDVKMKEKGDIPEGYSVSREKKERFSLILESASTNQTSMYLCASNLMGGRMNTEAFFGQGTRLTVV.

Written as DNA, the CDR3 is TGTGCCAGCAGCTGGGGACAGGACGTGAACACTGAAGCTTTCTTT. Its protein product is CASSWGQDVNTEAFF. The V gene is TRBV5-4, the J gene TRBJ1-1, with TRBD1 matching 8 bases. The length of the CDR3 is 15 residues. The germline gives CDR1 SGHNT, CDR2 YYREEE (reference sequence). V was clipped by 3 bases and J by 0 bases; unmatched bases: 4.

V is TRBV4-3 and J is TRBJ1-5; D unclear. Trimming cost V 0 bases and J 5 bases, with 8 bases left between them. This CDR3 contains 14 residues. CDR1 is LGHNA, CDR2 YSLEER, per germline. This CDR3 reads CASSQDAQDQPQHF. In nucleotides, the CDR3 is TGCGCCAGCAGCCAAGATGCCCAGGATCAGCCCCAGCATTTT.

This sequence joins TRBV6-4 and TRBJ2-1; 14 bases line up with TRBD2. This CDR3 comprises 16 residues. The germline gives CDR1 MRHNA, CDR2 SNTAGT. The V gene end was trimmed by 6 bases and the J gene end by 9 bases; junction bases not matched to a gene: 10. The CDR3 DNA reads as TGTGCCAGCAGCTCTGGGGGACTAGCGGGAGAGGGTGAGCAGTTCTTC. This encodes CASSSGGLAGEGEQFF.

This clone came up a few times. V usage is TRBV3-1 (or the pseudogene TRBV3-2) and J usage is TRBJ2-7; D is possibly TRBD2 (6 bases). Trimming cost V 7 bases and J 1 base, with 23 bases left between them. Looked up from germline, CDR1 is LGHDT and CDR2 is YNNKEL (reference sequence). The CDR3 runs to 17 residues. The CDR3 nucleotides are TGTGCCAGCACCTTCGATGGGCTGGGAGGACATTCCTACGAGCAGTACTTC. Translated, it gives CASTFDGLGGHSYEQYF.

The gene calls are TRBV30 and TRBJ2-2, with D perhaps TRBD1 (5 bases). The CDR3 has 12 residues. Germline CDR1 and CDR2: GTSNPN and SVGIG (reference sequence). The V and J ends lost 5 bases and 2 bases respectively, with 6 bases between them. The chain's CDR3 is CAWQGNTGELFF. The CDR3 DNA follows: TGTGCCTGGCAGGGTAACACCGGGGAGCTGTTTTTT.

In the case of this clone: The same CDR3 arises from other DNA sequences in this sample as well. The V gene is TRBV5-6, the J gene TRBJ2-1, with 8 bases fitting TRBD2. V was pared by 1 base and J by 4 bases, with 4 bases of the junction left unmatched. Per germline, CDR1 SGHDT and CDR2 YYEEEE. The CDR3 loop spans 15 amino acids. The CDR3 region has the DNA TGTGCCAGCAGCTTGACTAGCGGCCCTTACAATGAGCAGTTCTTC. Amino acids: CASSLTSGPYNEQFF. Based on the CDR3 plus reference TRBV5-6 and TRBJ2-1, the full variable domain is DAGVTQSPTHLIKTRGQQVTLRCSPKSGHDTVSWYQQALGQGPQFIFQYYEEEERQRGNFPDRFSGHQFPNYSSELNVNALLLGDSALYLCASSLTSGPYNEQFFGPGTRLTVL.

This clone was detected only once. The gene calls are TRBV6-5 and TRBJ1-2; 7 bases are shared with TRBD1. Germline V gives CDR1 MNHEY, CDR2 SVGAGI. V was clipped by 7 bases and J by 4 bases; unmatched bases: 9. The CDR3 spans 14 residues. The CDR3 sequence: CASTPRGQSYGYTF. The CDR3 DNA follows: TGTGCCAGCACCCCAAGGGGACAGAGCTATGGCTACACCTTC.

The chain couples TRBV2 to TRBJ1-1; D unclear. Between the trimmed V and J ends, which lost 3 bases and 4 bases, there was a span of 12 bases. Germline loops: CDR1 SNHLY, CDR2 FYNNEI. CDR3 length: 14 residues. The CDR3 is CASSDGERVTEAFF. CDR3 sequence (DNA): TGTGCCAGCAGTGATGGGGAGAGGGTCACTGAAGCTTTCTTT.

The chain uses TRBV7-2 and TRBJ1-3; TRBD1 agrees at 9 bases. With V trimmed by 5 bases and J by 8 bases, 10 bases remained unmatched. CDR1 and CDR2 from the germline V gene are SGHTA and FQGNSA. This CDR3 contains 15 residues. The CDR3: CASSLGPGQGDTIYF. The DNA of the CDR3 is TGTGCCAGCAGCCTAGGACCGGGACAGGGAGACACCATATATTTT.

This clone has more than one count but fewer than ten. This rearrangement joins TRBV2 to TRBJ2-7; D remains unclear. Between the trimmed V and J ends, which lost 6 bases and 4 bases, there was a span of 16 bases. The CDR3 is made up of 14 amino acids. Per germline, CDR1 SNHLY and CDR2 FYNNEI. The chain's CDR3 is CASSQSRSSYEQYF. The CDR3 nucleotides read TGTGCCAGCAGCCAATCTAGGTCGTCGTACGAGCAGTACTTC.

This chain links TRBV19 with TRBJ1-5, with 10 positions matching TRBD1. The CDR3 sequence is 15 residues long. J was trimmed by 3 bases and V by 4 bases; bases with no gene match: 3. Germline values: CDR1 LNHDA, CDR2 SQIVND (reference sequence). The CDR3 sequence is CASSRGTGANQPQHF. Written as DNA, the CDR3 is TGTGCCAGTAGTAGGGGGACAGGGGCCAATCAGCCCCAGCATTTT.

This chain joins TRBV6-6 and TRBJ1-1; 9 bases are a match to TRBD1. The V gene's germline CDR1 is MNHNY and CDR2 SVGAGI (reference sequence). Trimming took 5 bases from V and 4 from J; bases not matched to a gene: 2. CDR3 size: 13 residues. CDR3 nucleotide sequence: TGTGCCAGCAGTAGGACAGGGGTCACTGAAGCTTTCTTT. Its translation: CASSRTGVTEAFF.

CDR3 bases: TGTGCCAGCAGCGTAGTCGGGAACTATGGCTACACCTTC. Translating gives CASSVVGNYGYTF. This rearrangement joins TRBV9 to TRBJ1-2, with D unresolved. V gave up 0 bases and J gave up 2 bases, with 5 bases separating them. Germline CDR1 is SGDLS and CDR2 is YYNGEE. This CDR3 is built from 13 residues.

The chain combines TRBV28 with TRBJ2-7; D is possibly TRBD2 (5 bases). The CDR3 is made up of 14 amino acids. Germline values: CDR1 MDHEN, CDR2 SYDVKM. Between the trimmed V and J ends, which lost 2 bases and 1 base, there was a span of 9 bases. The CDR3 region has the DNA TGTGCCAGCAGTTTAATTGAGGGATCCTACGAGCAGTACTTC. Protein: CASSLIEGSYEQYF.

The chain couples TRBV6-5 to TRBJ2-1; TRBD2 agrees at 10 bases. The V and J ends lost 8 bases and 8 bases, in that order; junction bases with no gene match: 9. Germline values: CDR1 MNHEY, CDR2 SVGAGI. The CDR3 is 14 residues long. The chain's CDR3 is CASSGLAGADEQFF. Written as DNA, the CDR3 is TGTGCCAGCTCTGGGCTAGCGGGAGCGGATGAGCAGTTCTTC.

In nucleotides, the CDR3 is TGTGCCAGCGTTCGGGGGAGAGATTCACCCCTCCACTTT. It is translated as CASVRGRDSPLHF. J is TRBJ1-6 and V is TRBV7-2; perhaps TRBD1 as D (5 bases). The CDR3 consists of 13 residues. Trimming removed 8 bases from V and 8 bases from J, with 13 bases in between. Germline V CDR1 and CDR2: SGHTA, FQGNSA.

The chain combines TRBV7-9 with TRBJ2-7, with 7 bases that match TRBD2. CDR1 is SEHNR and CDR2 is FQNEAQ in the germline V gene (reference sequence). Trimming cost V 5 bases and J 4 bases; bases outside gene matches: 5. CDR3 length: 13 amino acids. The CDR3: CASSHVSGYEQYF. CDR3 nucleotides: TGTGCCAGCAGCCACGTTAGCGGGTACGAGCAGTACTTC.

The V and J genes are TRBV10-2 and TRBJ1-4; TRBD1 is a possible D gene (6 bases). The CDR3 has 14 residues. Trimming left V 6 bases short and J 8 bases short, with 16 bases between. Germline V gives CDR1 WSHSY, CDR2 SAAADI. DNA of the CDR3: TGCGCCAGCAGGAAAGCAGGGGTGGGGGAAAAACTGTTTTTT. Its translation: CASRKAGVGEKLFF.

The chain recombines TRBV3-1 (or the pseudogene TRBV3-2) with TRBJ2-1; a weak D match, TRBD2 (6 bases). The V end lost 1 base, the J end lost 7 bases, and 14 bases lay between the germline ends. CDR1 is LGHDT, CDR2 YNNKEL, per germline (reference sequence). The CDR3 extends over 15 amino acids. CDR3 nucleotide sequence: TGTGCCAGCAGCCAAGGGTATAGCCGGGGGAATGAGCAGTTCTTC. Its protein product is CASSQGYSRGNEQFF.

In nucleotides, the CDR3 is TGTGCCAGCAGGGTCGATAGAGGGGACAGGGAGGACACAGAGGAAAAACTGTTTTTT. Its protein is CASRVDRGDREDTEEKLFF. The chain recombines TRBV27 with TRBJ1-4; 9 nucleotides match TRBD1. The V gene's germline CDR1 is MNHEY and CDR2 SMNVEV (reference sequence). Unmatched junction bases numbered 22, after V lost 6 bases and J lost 8 bases. CDR3 size: 19 residues.

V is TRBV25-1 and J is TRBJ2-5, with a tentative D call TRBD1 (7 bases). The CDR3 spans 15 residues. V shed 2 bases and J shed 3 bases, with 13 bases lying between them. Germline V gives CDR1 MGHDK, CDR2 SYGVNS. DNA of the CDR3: TGTGCCAGCAGTGAAGCGGGACAGCCCGAAGAGACCCAGTACTTC. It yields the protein CASSEAGQPEETQYF.

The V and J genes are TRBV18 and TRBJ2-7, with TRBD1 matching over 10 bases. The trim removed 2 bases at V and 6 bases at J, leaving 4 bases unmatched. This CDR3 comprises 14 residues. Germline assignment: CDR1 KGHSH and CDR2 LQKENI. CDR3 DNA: TGTGCCAGCTCACCAGGGACAGGGGCCAGCGAGCAGTACTTC. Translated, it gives CASSPGTGASEQYF.